A single T cell receptor beta chain is shown here with its context. The antigen is not known. The CDR3 contains 12 residues. Germline values: CDR1 SNHLY, CDR2 FYNNEI. Samples came from axillary lymph nodes draining the breast cancer. The data belong to a study of breast tumors, draining lymph nodes, adjacent tissues. Study-wide findings and caveats: Tumor TCR diversity was below lymph nodes but above nontumor tissue. Luminal-like breast cancer showed significantly greater tumor-nontumor repertoire similarity than basal-like breast cancer did. Data fit most tumor T cells coming from lymph node, expanding in tumor.

TCRdb itself ran the multiplex PCR reads through MiXCR, one entry per CDR3 protein. The data hold about 200,000 distinct CDR3 sequences, with 31% observed a single time. The V and J genes are TRBV2 and TRBJ2-2; D unclear. Sequencing was performed on axillary lymph node tissue. This sequence was found in a female donor with breast cancer. Some clones in this sample may be carry-over from other donors' samples. The CDR3 spells CARQVNTGELFF. The DNA of the CDR3 is TGTGCTAGGCAGGTGAACACCGGGGAGCTGTTTTTT.